These 32 T cell receptor beta chains originate from one sample sequenced in a study of shared clonotypes between healthy human individuals. Naive CD8 populations comprised CD45RO-negative cells positively selected for CCR7, excluding terminally differentiated effector memory CD45RA+ cells. Some clones are missing from TCRdb's copy, which holds only in-frame ones; the method was immunoSEQ multiplex PCR. The sample holds about 1.9 million clones; roughly 93% are singletons and the top ten take about 1.7%. Sequences were obtained from naive CD8+ T cells from PBMCs. These receptor sequences come from a young man in good health. Some clones in this sample may be carry-over from other donors' samples.

This chain connects TRBV7-9 to TRBJ2-3; 7 bases map to TRBD2. Germline values: CDR1 SEHNR, CDR2 FQNEAQ (reference sequence). J was trimmed by 4 bases and V by 5 bases; bases with no gene match: 9. The CDR3 covers 15 residues. The CDR3 sequence: CASSNTRGRADTQYF. CDR3 DNA: TGTGCCAGCAGCAACACTCGCGGGAGAGCAGATACGCAGTATTTT.

The J gene is TRBJ1-2, the V gene TRBV6-5, with 8 positions matching TRBD1. Per germline, CDR1 MNHEY and CDR2 SVGAGI. Trimming took 6 bases from V and 2 from J; bases not matched to a gene: 5. The CDR3 is 14 residues long. The CDR3 loop reads CASSSRTGNYGYTF. CDR3 bases: TGTGCCAGCAGCTCCCGGACAGGGAACTATGGCTACACCTTC.

The rearrangement uses TRBV6-6 and TRBJ2-2; 7 bases fit TRBD2. Germline values: CDR1 MNHNY, CDR2 SVGAGI (reference sequence). The CDR3 contains 13 residues. Trimming removed 6 bases from V and 6 bases from J; junction bases left unmatched: 4. In DNA, the CDR3 is TGTGCCAGCAGGGTAGCGGGCTCCGGGGAGCTGTTTTTT. As protein: CASRVAGSGELFF.

The chain couples TRBV11-2 to TRBJ2-7; 7 bases line up with TRBD1. Near its end, the DNA agrees better with TRBJ2-5, so the J call may be wrong. Looked up from germline, CDR1 is SGHAT and CDR2 is FQNNGV. The CDR3 has 15 amino acids. The DNA of the CDR3 is TGTGCCAGCAGCCCCCGACAGGGAGCCGTAGGGACCCAGTACTTC. This codes for CASSPRQGAVGTQYF.

The chain is built from TRBV7-9 and TRBJ2-7, with 7 bases identical to TRBD1. V lost 4 bases, J lost 2 bases, and 14 bases stayed unmatched. This CDR3 contains 17 residues. CDR1 and CDR2 (germline): SEHNR, FQNEAQ (reference sequence). The CDR3 coding sequence is TGTGCCAGCAGCTCATTAAGCCTCGGGGACAGAGCCTACGAGCAGTACTTC. Translating it yields CASSSLSLGDRAYEQYF.

This chain joins TRBV7-9 and TRBJ1-2; 9 positions agree with TRBD1. Germline V gene data show CDR1 as SEHNR and CDR2 as FQNEAQ (reference sequence). The trim removed 3 bases at V and 6 bases at J, leaving 8 bases unmatched. This CDR3 has 15 amino acids. The CDR3 is CASSFGTGLGDGYTF. Written as DNA, the CDR3 is TGTGCCAGCAGCTTTGGGACAGGGCTCGGCGATGGCTACACCTTC.

This clone appeared a single time. The chain is built from TRBV19 and TRBJ2-5; TRBD1 agrees at 8 bases. This CDR3 has 15 amino acids. Germline CDR1 reads LNHDA; CDR2 reads SQIVND (reference sequence). V shed 5 bases, J shed 3 bases, and the junction held 8 bases outside the gene matches. The CDR3 region is CASSSISTGEETQYF. The DNA for the CDR3 is TGTGCCAGTAGTTCCATTTCGACAGGGGAAGAGACCCAGTACTTC.

V is TRBV30 and J is TRBJ2-7; 8 positions match TRBD2. The germline V gene encodes CDR1 GTSNPN and CDR2 SVGIG (reference sequence). The CDR3 runs to 16 residues. With 2 bases clipped from V and 7 bases from J, the junction kept 16 bases outside the gene matches. CDR3 amino acids: CAWSPPRAGEPGEQYF. The DNA of the CDR3 is TGTGCCTGGAGTCCCCCCAGAGCGGGGGAACCGGGAGAGCAGTACTTC.

This chain links TRBV2 with TRBJ2-7; D gene unclear. Per germline, CDR1 SNHLY and CDR2 FYNNEI. CDR3 length equals 12 residues. The V end was cut by 6 bases, the J end by 4 bases, with 10 bases between. CDR3 amino acids: CASRAAAYEQYF. CDR3 in DNA: TGTGCCAGCAGGGCCGCGGCTTACGAGCAGTACTTC.

The rearrangement uses TRBV7-9 and TRBJ1-2, with 7 bases matching TRBD1. Germline CDR1 SEHNR, CDR2 FQNEAQ (reference sequence). The CDR3 spans 15 residues. The V and J ends lost 3 bases and 14 bases, in that order; junction bases with no gene match: 18. The CDR3, as DNA: TGTGCCAGCAGCTTCTCCGGGACAGACCCCCTAAGCTGGACCTTC. Its protein product is CASSFSGTDPLSWTF.

The chain combines TRBV29-1 with TRBJ2-1; D not resolved. Germline V gene sequence: CDR1 SQVTM, CDR2 ANQGSEA. The length of the CDR3 is 13 residues. V dropped 6 bases and J dropped 0 bases, with 9 bases sitting between them. The CDR3 reads CSVTLSSYNEQFF. CDR3 DNA: TGCAGCGTGACGTTAAGCTCCTACAATGAGCAGTTCTTC.

The chain combines TRBV7-9 with TRBJ1-2, with D unclear. This CDR3 region has 13 residues. The V end was cut by 5 bases, the J end by 4 bases, with 11 bases between. Germline values: CDR1 SEHNR, CDR2 FQNEAQ (reference sequence). The DNA for the CDR3 is TGTGCCAGCAGCCCCTTGAAGTTCTATGGCTACACCTTC. Translated, it gives CASSPLKFYGYTF.

The chain links TRBV27 to TRBJ1-1, with TRBD1 matching 10 bases. The V and J ends lost 6 bases and 3 bases, in that order; junction bases with no gene match: 10. Germline V gives CDR1 MNHEY, CDR2 SMNVEV (reference sequence). The CDR3 sequence is 16 residues long. The CDR3 sequence is CASSTWTGGGDTEAFF. CDR3 coding DNA: TGTGCCAGCAGCACCTGGACAGGGGGAGGGGACACTGAAGCTTTCTTT.

The chain joins TRBV6-5 to TRBJ2-3, with TRBD2 matching 7 bases. CDR1 MNHEY and CDR2 SVGAGI come from the germline V gene. This CDR3 is 16 amino acids long. Unmatched junction bases numbered 5, after V lost 0 bases and J lost 2 bases. CDR3 region: CASSYSQAGPTDTQYF. DNA for the CDR3: TGTGCCAGCAGTTACTCTCAAGCGGGACCCACAGATACGCAGTATTTT.

The chain carries TRBV19 and TRBJ1-1, with TRBD1 matching over 11 bases. From germline, CDR1 is LNHDA and CDR2 SQIVND (reference sequence). The CDR3 covers 16 residues. Losses at the gene ends were 8 bases for V and 0 bases for J; bases not matched to a gene: 8. CDR3 nucleotide sequence: TGTGCCAGTGGGGACAGGGGGGTTGGAATGAACACTGAAGCTTTCTTT. The encoded protein is CASGDRGVGMNTEAFF.

The CDR3 sequence is CASSLLAEGTYEQYF. The CDR3 DNA reads TGTGCCAGCAGCTTACTAGCGGAGGGGACCTACGAGCAGTACTTC. V and J are TRBV7-6 and TRBJ2-7; 7 bases fit TRBD2. V lost 2 bases to trimming and J lost 2 bases; unmatched junction nucleotides: 6. There are 15 residues in the CDR3. Germline V gene data show CDR1 as SGHVS and CDR2 as FNYEAQ.

This chain connects TRBV2 to TRBJ2-7; TRBD2 aligns across 8 bases. Germline lookup yields CDR1 SNHLY and CDR2 FYNNEI. This CDR3 contains 14 residues. The trim removed 8 bases at V and 1 base at J, leaving 7 bases unmatched. The DNA for the CDR3 is TGTGCCAGCCGGGAAGCGGGAGTTTCCTACGAGCAGTACTTC. Amino acid sequence: CASREAGVSYEQYF.

The chain combines TRBV28 with TRBJ2-2; no definite D call. Germline lookup yields CDR1 MDHEN and CDR2 SYDVKM. V dropped 10 bases and J dropped 4 bases, with 19 bases sitting between them. This CDR3 contains 15 residues. The CDR3 reads CATSSGVQATGELFF. In DNA, the CDR3 is TGTGCCACCTCTTCAGGAGTCCAAGCCACCGGGGAGCTGTTTTTT.

The chain has TRBV19 and TRBJ2-4, with D unclear. CDR3 length: 17 amino acids. V lost 9 bases and J 2 bases, leaving 23 bases between the germline ends. Germline assignment: CDR1 LNHDA and CDR2 SQIVND (reference sequence). CDR3 sequence reads: CASQEAWSTSSKNIQYF. The CDR3 nucleotides are TGTGCCAGCCAAGAGGCGTGGAGCACAAGTTCCAAAAACATTCAGTACTTC.

The rearrangement joins TRBV7-8 to TRBJ2-1, with 9 nucleotides matching TRBD2. This CDR3 has 14 amino acids. CDR1 SGHVS and CDR2 FQNEAQ come from the germline V gene. The V gene end was trimmed by 7 bases and the J gene end by 4 bases; junction bases not matched to a gene: 5. The CDR3, as DNA: TGTGCCAGCAACCCGACTAGCGGATACAATGAGCAGTTCTTC. Amino acid sequence: CASNPTSGYNEQFF.

The rearrangement joins TRBV27 to TRBJ2-7; perhaps TRBD1 as D (6 bases). The CDR3 sequence is 13 residues long. V lost 8 bases and J lost 2, with 13 bases in between. Looked up from germline, CDR1 is MNHEY and CDR2 is SMNVEV (reference sequence). In nucleotides, the CDR3 is TGTGCCAGCGGGGGACACTCGACCTACGAGCAGTACTTC. Its protein is CASGGHSTYEQYF.

The CDR3 coding sequence is TGCGCCAGCAGCTTGATCGGGGTCACCGGGGAGCTGTTTTTT. Translated: CASSLIGVTGELFF. V usage is TRBV5-1 and J usage is TRBJ2-2; a possible D gene is TRBD2 (5 bases). This CDR3 has 14 residues. CDR1 is SGHRS and CDR2 is YFSETQ in the germline V gene. V was trimmed by 1 base and J by 4 bases, leaving 8 bases between them.

The chain has TRBV4-1 and TRBJ1-1; TRBD1 might be the D (6 bases). V lost 3 bases and J lost 4, with 15 bases in between. The CDR3 has 15 amino acids. Germline assignment: CDR1 MGHRA and CDR2 YSYEKL. The CDR3 here is CASSHPGEGVTEAFF. The CDR3 DNA sequence: TGCGCCAGCAGCCACCCGGGGGAGGGGGTCACTGAAGCTTTCTTT.

This chain's CDR3 is CASSTPNSALPNYGYTF. As DNA, the CDR3 is TGTGCCAGCAGCACCCCGAATTCTGCCCTTCCCAACTATGGCTACACCTTC. The chain links TRBV9 to TRBJ1-2; D is uncertain. The CDR3 sequence is 17 residues long. The V end lost 4 bases, the J end lost 2 bases, and 21 bases lay between the germline ends. CDR1 is SGDLS and CDR2 is YYNGEE in the germline V gene.

The chain joins TRBV7-3 to TRBJ2-2; no definite D call. CDR3 length equals 12 residues. Germline-derived CDR1 and CDR2 are SGHTA and FQGTGA. V was trimmed by 4 bases and J by 7 bases, leaving 7 bases between them. CDR3: CASSSTGGELFF. The CDR3 nucleotides read TGTGCCAGCAGCTCGACTGGCGGGGAGCTGTTTTTT.

The chain is built from TRBV5-6 and TRBJ2-7, with D possibly matching TRBD1 (5 bases). The CDR3 consists of 17 residues. CDR1 and CDR2 from the germline V gene are SGHDT and YYEEEE. V was pared by 0 bases and J by 1 base, with 17 bases between. The CDR3 coding sequence is TGTGCCAGCAGCTTGGTTCGATTGGCAGGGTGGTCCTACGAGCAGTACTTC. Protein: CASSLVRLAGWSYEQYF. The full variable domain, with the rest looked up from reference TRBV5-6 and TRBJ2-7, is DAGVTQSPTHLIKTRGQQVTLRCSPKSGHDTVSWYQQALGQGPQFIFQYYEEEERQRGNFPDRFSGHQFPNYSSELNVNALLLGDSALYLCASSLVRLAGWSYEQYFGPGTRLTVT.

The chain couples TRBV5-1 to TRBJ2-1, with D tentatively TRBD1 (6 bases). Per the germline V gene, CDR1 is SGHRS and CDR2 is YFSETQ. The V and J ends lost 4 bases and 12 bases respectively, with 17 bases between them. The CDR3 contains 13 residues. The CDR3 nucleotides read TGCGCCAGCAGCGCGCACCTAGGACAGTGGCAGTTCTTC. This encodes CASSAHLGQWQFF.

This rearrangement joins TRBV7-6 to TRBJ2-7, with D possibly TRBD2 on 6 matching bases. V shed 5 bases and J shed 2 bases, with 19 bases lying between them. The CDR3 sequence is 16 residues long. In germline, CDR1 is SGHVS, CDR2 FNYEAQ. As DNA, the CDR3 is TGTGCCAGCAGCCGCGAGCCCGCGGGATTTACCTACGAGCAGTACTTC. Translating it yields CASSREPAGFTYEQYF.

This clone has a single count. V and J are TRBV11-2 and TRBJ2-7; 13 bases are a match to TRBD2. The CDR3 runs 19 residues. Germline CDR1 SGHAT, CDR2 FQNNGV. The V gene end was trimmed by 4 bases and the J gene end by 2 bases; junction bases not matched to a gene: 14. The CDR3: CASSSPGLAGERSPYEQYF. CDR3 coding DNA: TGTGCCAGCAGCTCCCCTGGACTAGCGGGAGAGAGAAGCCCCTACGAGCAGTACTTC.

This chain links TRBV27 with TRBJ2-1; a weak D match, TRBD2 (7 bases). V lost 4 bases, J lost 9 bases, and 13 bases lay in between. The CDR3 runs 13 residues. Germline CDR1 reads MNHEY; CDR2 reads SMNVEV (reference sequence). The CDR3 is CASSSRGAGEQFF. DNA of the CDR3: TGTGCCAGCAGTTCCCGGGGGGCGGGTGAGCAGTTCTTC.

The chain couples TRBV5-1 to TRBJ2-2; 12 bases line up with TRBD2. This CDR3 comprises 19 residues. The ends lost 4 bases at V and 0 bases at J; junction bases unmatched: 10. Germline V gives CDR1 SGHRS, CDR2 YFSETQ. The CDR3 sequence: CASSRRLAGAIANTGELFF. The CDR3 region has the DNA TGCGCCAGCAGCCGGAGACTAGCGGGAGCCATCGCGAACACCGGGGAGCTGTTTTTT.

This clone was recorded once. This chain joins TRBV28 and TRBJ1-1; perhaps TRBD1 as D (5 bases). The CDR3 loop spans 19 amino acids. Germline values: CDR1 MDHEN, CDR2 SYDVKM. Trimming took off 3 bases at V and 1 base at J, with 24 bases between the two ends. The CDR3 reads CASSFLPGRGIYRNTEAFF. The CDR3 DNA reads TGTGCCAGCAGTTTCCTGCCGGGGAGGGGAATTTACAGGAACACTGAAGCTTTCTTT.